In its sample, the clone carrying this T cell receptor (beta chain) was seen a few times. CDR3 size: 15 residues. The J segment lost 4 bases and the V segment lost 8 bases, leaving 7 bases of the junction unmatched. Per germline, CDR1 LNHDA and CDR2 SQIVND (reference sequence). From the 5' RACE reads, TCRdb called clonotypes with MiXCR, one entry per CDR3 protein. Altogether roughly 340,000 distinct CDR3 sequences are present, about 28% being singletons, with the ten largest covering 6% to 7%. The record originates from a study of identical twins' blood T cells. The genes are TRBV19 and TRBJ2-1; 11 bases match TRBD2. The source material was PBMCs. This TCR was recovered from a woman aged 18-49 years in good health. CDR3 nucleotides: TGTGCCAGTGTCCCTAGCGGGAGGAAGTACAATGAGCAGTTCTTC. Amino acids: CASVPSGRKYNEQFF.